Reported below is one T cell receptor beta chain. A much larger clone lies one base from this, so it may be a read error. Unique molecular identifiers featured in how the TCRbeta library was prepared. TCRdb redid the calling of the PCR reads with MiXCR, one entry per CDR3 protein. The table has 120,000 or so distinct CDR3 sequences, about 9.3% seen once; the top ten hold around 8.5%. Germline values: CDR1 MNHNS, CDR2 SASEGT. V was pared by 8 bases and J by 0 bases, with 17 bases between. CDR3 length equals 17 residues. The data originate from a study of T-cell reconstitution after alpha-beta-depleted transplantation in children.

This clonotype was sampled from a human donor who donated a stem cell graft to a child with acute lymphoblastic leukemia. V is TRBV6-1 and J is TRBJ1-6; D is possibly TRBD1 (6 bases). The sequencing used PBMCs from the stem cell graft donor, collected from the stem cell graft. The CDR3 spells CASVRTVDFSYNSPLHF. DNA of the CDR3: TGTGCCAGCGTGAGGACAGTCGATTTCTCCTATAATTCACCCCTCCACTTT.